This TCR beta chain comes out of a study of blood T cell repertoires in COVID-19. Overall study context: Sources were T cells, B-cell-depleted T cells, or PBMCs; the material itself was cDNA or gDNA.

In the authors' workflow: Quantification of nucleated cells was approximated via reference gene primer amplification. TCRdb's table, derived via immunoSEQ multiplex PCR, lists solely in-frame clones and lacks some. V, J and clone size are taken as reported in that table, and D and trimming were inferred from the DNA itself. The sample shows 300,000 to 400,000 clones, 85% to 90% of them seen only once. Clinical histories supplied by participants themselves formed the basis of cohort assignment. The sample was PBMCs or T cells enriched from blood (not recorded which). The receptor was isolated from a woman in her twenties or thirties with acute COVID-19.

CDR3 in amino acids: CASSFRQGMAYEQYF. The CDR3 coding sequence is TGTGCCAGCAGTTTCCGACAGGGGATGGCCTACGAGCAGTACTTC. The chain uses TRBV27 and TRBJ2-7, with 8 bases identical to TRBD1. The CDR3 is 15 amino acids. The ends lost 3 bases at V and 2 bases at J; junction bases unmatched: 6. Germline V lookup: CDR1 MNHEY, CDR2 SMNVEV (reference sequence).